This T cell receptor beta chain was obtained from a study of blood T cells in healthy people across ages. A second PCR, run for about 7 to 12 cycles, used a sample-barcoded 5' primer plus a J-beta primer mix. MiXCR, applied by TCRdb to the 5' RACE reads, yields one record per CDR3 protein. The repertoire holds around 1,100,000 distinct CDR3 sequences, with roughly two fifths as singletons. Trimming shortened V by 5 bases and J by 3 bases, and 16 bases separated the two germline ends. Germline V gene data show CDR1 as MNHEY and CDR2 as SMNVEV (reference sequence). The length of the CDR3 is 15 residues.

The receptor's source is a man in his late teens or twenties in good health. V gene TRBV27 combines with J gene TRBJ1-2; tentative D call: TRBD1 (5 bases). Sequencing was done on a sample of blood. The CDR3 nucleotides are TGTGCCAGCAGTCCCCAAGGCAGGGAGGACTATGGCTACACCTTC. It yields the protein CASSPQGREDYGYTF.